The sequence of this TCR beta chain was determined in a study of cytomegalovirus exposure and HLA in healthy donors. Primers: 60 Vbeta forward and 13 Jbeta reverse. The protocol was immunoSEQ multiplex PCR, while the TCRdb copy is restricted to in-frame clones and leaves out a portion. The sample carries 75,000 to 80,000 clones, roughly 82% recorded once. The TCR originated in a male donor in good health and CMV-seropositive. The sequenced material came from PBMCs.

CDR3: CASSISGQAFYEQYF. The DNA for the CDR3 is TGTGCCAGTAGTATTTCGGGACAGGCCTTCTACGAGCAGTACTTC. The V call is TRBV19, the J call TRBJ2-7; 8 positions agree with TRBD1. The CDR3 totals 15 residues. V gave up 3 bases and J gave up 3 bases; unmatched junction bases: 7. The germline V gene has CDR1 LNHDA and CDR2 SQIVND (reference sequence). The full variable domain, in which reference TRBV19 and TRBJ2-7 provide the parts outside the CDR3, is DGGITQSPKYLFRKEGQNVTLSCEQNLNHDAMYWYRQDPGQGLRLIYYSQIVNDFQKGDIAEGYSVSREKKESFPLTVTSAQKNPTAFYLCASSISGQAFYEQYFGPGTRLTVT.